The T cell receptor beta chain under discussion was sequenced for a study of sequential checkpoint blockade in melanoma. Study overall: Patients were randomized 1:1 to nivolumab-then-ipilimumab or ipilimumab-then-nivolumab first-line. After both sequences, patients received maintenance nivolumab.

TCRdb's table, derived via immunoSEQ multiplex PCR, lists solely in-frame clones and lacks some. The sample has 17,000 or so clones, about two thirds seen once. Noted treatment: randomized to nivolumab then ipilimumab (arm A) or the reverse (arm B). The sequenced sample was CD8+ T cells sorted from blood (inferred from file names), obtained from a patient given nivolumab and ipilimumab in sequence. The receptor was isolated from a human donor with melanoma.

The CDR3 sequence: CASSVDGHQNTEAFF. The DNA for the CDR3 is TGTGCCAGCAGCGTAGATGGACATCAGAACACTGAAGCTTTCTTT. J is TRBJ1-1 and V is TRBV9, with D possibly matching TRBD1 (5 bases). Germline lookup yields CDR1 SGDLS and CDR2 YYNGEE. The CDR3 runs to 15 residues. Trimming removed 0 bases from V and 1 base from J, with 10 bases in between.